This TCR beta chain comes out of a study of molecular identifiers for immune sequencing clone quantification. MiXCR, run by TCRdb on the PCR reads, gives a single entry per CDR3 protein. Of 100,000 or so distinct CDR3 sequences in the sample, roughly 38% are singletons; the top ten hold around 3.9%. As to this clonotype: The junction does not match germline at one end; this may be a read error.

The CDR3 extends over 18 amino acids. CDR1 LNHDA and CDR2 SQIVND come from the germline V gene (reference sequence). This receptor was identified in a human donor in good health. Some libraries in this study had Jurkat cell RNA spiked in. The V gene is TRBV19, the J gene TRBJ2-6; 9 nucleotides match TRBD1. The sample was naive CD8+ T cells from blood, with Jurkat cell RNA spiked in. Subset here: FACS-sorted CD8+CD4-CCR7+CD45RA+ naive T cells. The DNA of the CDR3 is TGTGCCGGTAGATTTCCGGGACAGGGTGTACCGGGGGCTAACGTCCTGACTTTC. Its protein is CAGRFPGQGVPGANVLTF.